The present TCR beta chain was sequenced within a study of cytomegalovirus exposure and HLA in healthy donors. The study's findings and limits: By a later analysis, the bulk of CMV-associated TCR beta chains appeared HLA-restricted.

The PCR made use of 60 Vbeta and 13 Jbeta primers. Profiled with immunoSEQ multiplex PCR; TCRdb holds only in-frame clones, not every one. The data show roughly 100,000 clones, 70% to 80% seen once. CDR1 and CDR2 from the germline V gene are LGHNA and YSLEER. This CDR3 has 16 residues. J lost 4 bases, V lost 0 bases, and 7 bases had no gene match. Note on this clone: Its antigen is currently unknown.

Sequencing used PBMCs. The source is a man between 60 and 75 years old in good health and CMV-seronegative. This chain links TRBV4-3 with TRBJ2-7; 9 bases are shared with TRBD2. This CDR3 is CASSQETAGGRYEQYF. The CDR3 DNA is TGCGCCAGCAGCCAAGAGACTGCGGGGGGGCGTTACGAGCAGTACTTC.